This T cell receptor beta chain was observed in a study of blood T cell repertoires in COVID-19. Turning to the study itself: The United States, Italy and Spain were the sources of the acute and convalescent COVID-19 samples. Sources were T cells, B-cell-depleted T cells, or PBMCs; the material itself was cDNA or gDNA.

Authors' methods: The assay estimated nucleated cells by amplifying reference gene primers. Only in-frame clones appear in the TCRdb table, and some are missing; sequencing was by immunoSEQ multiplex PCR. V and J calls and clone size are those listed in that table; D and trimming were worked out from the DNA. The top ten hold 4.9% of the sample, which has more than 45,000 clones, 78% seen once. Germline loops: CDR1 SGHRS, CDR2 YFSETQ. V dropped 4 bases and J dropped 1 base, with 17 bases sitting between them. CDR3 size: 16 residues. Sequenced input: peripheral blood. The TCR was taken from a human donor in a cohort sampled during active COVID-19. This chain connects TRBV5-1 to TRBJ1-1, with D possibly being TRBD1 (5 bases). In nucleotides, the CDR3 is TGCGCCAGCAGCCCCCAACCGGGGGTGAGGAACACTGAAGCTTTCTTT. Residues: CASSPQPGVRNTEAFF.